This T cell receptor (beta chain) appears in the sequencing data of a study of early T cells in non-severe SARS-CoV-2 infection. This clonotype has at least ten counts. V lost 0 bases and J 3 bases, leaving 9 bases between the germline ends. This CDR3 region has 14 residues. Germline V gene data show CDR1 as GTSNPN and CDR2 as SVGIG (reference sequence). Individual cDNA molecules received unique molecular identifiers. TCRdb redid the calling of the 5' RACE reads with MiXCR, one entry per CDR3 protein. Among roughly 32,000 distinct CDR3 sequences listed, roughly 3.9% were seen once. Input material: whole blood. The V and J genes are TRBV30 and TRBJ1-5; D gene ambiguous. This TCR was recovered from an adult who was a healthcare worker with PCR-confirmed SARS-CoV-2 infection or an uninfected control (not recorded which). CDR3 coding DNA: TGTGCCTGGAGTGTATTTGGGTTCAATCAGCCCCAGCATTTT. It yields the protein CAWSVFGFNQPQHF.